Presented here are 18 T cell receptor beta chains from one specimen sequenced in a study of Graves' ophthalmopathy and Graves' hyperthyroidism. The authors amplified TCR beta CDR3 regions, and they did so from RNA transcripts for repertoire sequencing. First-round RT-PCR relied on HTBI primers, and a second-round multiplex PCR came next. TCRdb reprocessed the multiplex PCR reads with MiXCR, giving one entry per CDR3 protein. The data hold 400,000 or so distinct CDR3 sequences, with roughly 15% observed a single time. The sequencing sample was made of peripheral blood. The receptors here all came from a woman between 18 and 29 years old with stable Graves' hyperthyroidism.

The chain combines TRBV6-5 with TRBJ1-1; perhaps TRBD1 as D (5 bases). Looked up from germline, CDR1 is MNHEY and CDR2 is SVGAGI. Trimming shortened V by 0 bases and J by 0 bases, and 11 bases separated the two germline ends. This CDR3 comprises 16 residues. The CDR3 region has the DNA TGTGCCAGCAGTTACTCGTTAGGGACTATGAACACTGAAGCTTTCTTT. As protein: CASSYSLGTMNTEAFF.

This clonotype was found many times. V is TRBV24-1 and J is TRBJ2-2, with D perhaps given as TRBD1 or TRBD2 (5 bases each). Germline lookup yields CDR1 KGHDR and CDR2 SFDVKD. The CDR3 totals 16 residues. The V end was cut by 8 bases, the J end by 2 bases, with 17 bases between. Written as DNA, the CDR3 is TGTGCCACCAAGAGATCGGGGCAGGAAAACACCGGGGAGCTGTTTTTT. This gives the protein CATKRSGQENTGELFF.

The chain links TRBV9 to TRBJ1-2; tentatively, D is TRBD1 (5 bases). This CDR3 has 14 residues. CDR1 and CDR2 (germline): SGDLS, YYNGEE. V was trimmed by 0 bases and J by 8 bases, leaving 14 bases between them. The CDR3 nucleotides are TGTGCCAGCAGCGTAGCAATGGGGACGAGGGGCTACACCTTC. This translates into CASSVAMGTRGYTF.

This clonotype was found many times. The chain is built from TRBV20-1 and TRBJ2-3, with D uncertain. With 3 bases removed from V and 4 bases from J, the gap between germline ends came to 17 bases. The CDR3 is made up of 15 amino acids. Germline CDR1 DFQATT, CDR2 SNEGSKA (reference sequence). The chain's CDR3 is CSASRQHGSADTQYF. CDR3 in DNA: TGCAGTGCTAGCCGCCAACACGGATCGGCAGATACGCAGTATTTT.

At least ten counts were recorded for this clonotype. This chain joins TRBV6-2 or TRBV6-3 and TRBJ1-2; 7 nucleotides match TRBD1. V gave up 6 bases and J gave up 4 bases; unmatched junction bases: 8. The CDR3 totals 14 residues. Germline values: CDR1 MNHEY, CDR2 SVGEGT. CDR3 DNA: TGTGCCAGCAGCAACCCCGGGACAGCCTATGGCTACACCTTC. Translated: CASSNPGTAYGYTF.

This clonotype came up a few times. Germline is not matched at one junction end, which may reflect a read error. DNA of the CDR3: TGCAGCGTCGAAGCGGGAACTGGCACCGGGGAGCTGTTTTTT. This encodes CSVEAGTGTGELFF. The chain couples TRBV29-1 to TRBJ2-2; 7 positions match TRBD2. CDR3 length: 14 residues. Germline-derived CDR1 and CDR2 are SQVTM and ANQGSEA.

The rearrangement uses TRBV11-2 and TRBJ2-7; the D gene is possibly TRBD2 (6 bases). Germline V CDR1 and CDR2: SGHAT, FQNNGV. CDR3 length equals 19 residues. With 5 bases removed from V and 2 bases from J, the gap between germline ends came to 28 bases. The DNA of the CDR3 is TGTGCCAGCAGCAAGTTACGGACTACCTCAGGCTTAGGGACCTACGAGCAGTACTTC. The encoded protein is CASSKLRTTSGLGTYEQYF.

This clonotype was picked up many times. The chain links TRBV12-3 or TRBV12-4 to TRBJ2-5; D ambiguous. CDR3 length equals 13 residues. Trimming cost V 7 bases and J 5 bases, with 14 bases left between them. The CDR3 is CASISFRGETQYF. As DNA, the CDR3 is TGTGCCAGCATTAGTTTCCGAGGCGAGACCCAGTACTTC.

This clonotype was counted ten times or more. The chain employs TRBV13 and TRBJ2-7; 9 bases are shared with TRBD1. V was pared by 4 bases and J by 5 bases, with 6 bases of the junction left unmatched. The CDR3 spans 14 residues. Germline CDR1 and CDR2: PRHDT and FYEKMQ (reference sequence). In DNA, the CDR3 is TGTGCCAGCAGCTCCCGGGACAGGGCCCACGAGCAGTACTTC. Its translation: CASSSRDRAHEQYF.

At least ten counts were recorded for this clonotype. The gene calls are TRBV28 and TRBJ2-7; no clear D gene. Germline assignment: CDR1 MDHEN and CDR2 SYDVKM. V shed 5 bases and J shed 0 bases, with 8 bases lying between them. The CDR3 contains 13 residues. The CDR3 reads CASSLHSSYEQYF. The DNA of the CDR3 is TGTGCCAGCAGTCTGCACAGCTCCTACGAGCAGTACTTC.

This chain joins TRBV6-4 and TRBJ2-5; 12 bases fit TRBD2. The CDR3 is 19 amino acids. After removal of 5 bases from V and 5 bases from J, the junction contained 18 bases not matched to a gene. Germline assignment: CDR1 MRHNA and CDR2 SNTAGT. The CDR3 region has the DNA TGTGCCAGCAGTCGACAGGCGAGGACTAGCGGGGAGCCCGAGGAGACCCAGTACTTC. It codes for CASSRQARTSGEPEETQYF.

This clonotype was found many times. V is TRBV6-2 or TRBV6-3 and J is TRBJ1-2; D unclear. Trimming pared 5 bases from V and 2 bases from J, leaving 15 bases between. This CDR3 is 15 amino acids long. Germline CDR1 and CDR2: MNHEY and SVGEGT. CDR3 DNA: TGTGCCAGCAGTACTCGCCCGGGTGTAAACTATGGCTACACCTTC. Residues: CASSTRPGVNYGYTF.

This clonotype was picked up a small number of times. A read error may explain this, as a much larger clone is one base away. The chain links TRBV11-2 to TRBJ2-7; the D gene is possibly TRBD2 (6 bases). The CDR3 totals 17 residues. Per germline, CDR1 SGHAT and CDR2 FQNNGV. The germline V and J ends were trimmed by 3 bases and 2 bases, with 20 bases remaining between them. The CDR3, as DNA: TGTGCCAGCAGCTTGTTCACCCTAGCGAAAAAGACCTACGAGCAGTACTTC. Protein: CASSLFTLAKKTYEQYF.

The genes are TRBV12-3 or TRBV12-4 and TRBJ1-2; TRBD1 aligns across 7 bases. After removal of 5 bases from V and 7 bases from J, the junction contained 7 bases not matched to a gene. The CDR3 is made up of 13 amino acids. This CDR3 is CASSPQTGLGYTF. CDR3 nucleotide sequence: TGTGCCAGCAGTCCGCAGACAGGGCTTGGCTACACCTTC.

With regard to this clonotype: A much bigger clone sits one base away, suggesting this may be a read error. As the CDR3 is not closed by the conserved phenylalanine or tryptophan, this likely results from a read error. V gene TRBV11-2 combines with J gene TRBJ1-6; D gene uncertain. V was shortened by 0 bases and J by 9 bases, with 6 bases between the two germline ends. CDR3 length: 13 residues. Germline V lookup: CDR1 SGHAT, CDR2 FQNNGV. The CDR3 sequence is CASSLERVSPLHL. CDR3 DNA: TGTGCCAGCAGCTTAGAGAGGGTTTCACCCCTCCACTTG.

There are many counts of this clonotype. The chain carries TRBV12-5 and TRBJ2-5; 9 positions match TRBD2. This CDR3 is 17 amino acids long. J gave up 2 bases and V 0 bases, and 7 bases lay outside the gene matches. CDR1 is LGHNT and CDR2 is FRNRAP in the germline V gene. The CDR3 bases are TGTGCTAGTGGTTTGGTACTCGGAGCGGGGGGACAAGAGACCCAGTACTTC. Translating gives CASGLVLGAGGQETQYF.

This clonotype was seen repeatedly, ten times or more. The chain has TRBV7-9 and TRBJ2-5; 7 nucleotides line up with TRBD1. CDR1 SEHNR and CDR2 FQNEAQ come from the germline V gene (reference sequence). The CDR3 is 12 residues long. With 5 bases clipped from V and 8 bases from J, the junction kept 5 bases outside the gene matches. CDR3 in DNA: TGTGCCAGCAGCCTTACAGGGGATACCCAGTACTTC. This sequence encodes CASSLTGDTQYF.

This clonotype was picked up many times. The chain has TRBV2 and TRBJ2-5; D gene unclear. With 4 bases removed from V and 5 bases from J, the gap between germline ends came to 11 bases. The CDR3 spans 13 residues. Per germline, CDR1 SNHLY and CDR2 FYNNEI. The CDR3 nucleotides read TGTGCCAGCAGTGTTTCTTTGAGGGAGACCCAGTACTTC. This encodes CASSVSLRETQYF.